This TCR beta chain was identified in a study of cytomegalovirus exposure and HLA in healthy donors. In germline, CDR1 is SQVTM, CDR2 ANQGSEA. The junction had 8 bases not matched to a gene; V was cut back by 6 bases and J by 8 bases. The length of the CDR3 is 14 residues. Study-wide points: Listed as cytomegalovirus-associated were about 160 TCR beta chains.

Sequencing used immunoSEQ multiplex PCR; TCRdb keeps in-frame clones, though not all of them. The sample has approximately 70,000 clones, about 94% seen once; the top ten hold under 1.3%. A note on this clone: Its specificity is unknown.

Material for sequencing was PBMCs. The J gene is TRBJ2-1, the V gene TRBV29-1, with 12 bases that match TRBD2. The clonotype originates from a woman between 18 and 29 years old in good health and CMV-seronegative. The CDR3 coding sequence is TGCAGCGTACGTACTAGCGGGAGGACCCATGAGCAGTTCTTC. Translated, it gives CSVRTSGRTHEQFF.